This TCR beta chain was documented in a study of blood T cell repertoires in COVID-19. The assay was immunoSEQ multiplex PCR, and TCRdb's table has in-frame clones only and misses some. The sample shows approximately 140,000 clones, 84% of them seen only once. CDR3 length: 16 residues. Germline lookup yields CDR1 MDHEN and CDR2 SYDVKM. Trimming cost V 6 bases and J 3 bases; bases outside gene matches: 13. The sequence came from a human donor in a cohort sampled during active COVID-19. Sequencing was performed on peripheral blood. The genes are TRBV28 and TRBJ1-1, with 7 positions matching TRBD1. The CDR3 loop reads CASSQPRQGRYTEAFF. The CDR3 bases are TGTGCCAGCAGCCAACCTCGACAGGGTCGGTACACTGAAGCTTTCTTT.